Following are 17 T cell receptor beta chains from one sample sequenced in a study of regulatory T cells in long-lasting Graves disease (dated by TCRdb to the early 2020s). What this sample's time point label stands for: newly diagnosed GD, antithyroid drugs for less than 3 months. For both TCR sequencing and RNA sequencing, RNA was extracted from PBMCs using TRIzol. Libraries came from multiplex PCR. Sequenced on an Illumina HiSeq 4000. CDR3 regions were amplified by Arm-PCR with iRepertoire HTBI primers to construct TCR beta libraries. TCRdb ran its own pipeline on the public reads, namely fastp trimming at Q25 and MiXCR clone calling, and kept in-frame beta chains. Identical CDR3 proteins give one entry, which carries the most common genes and DNA. In all, the sample holds over 350,000 distinct CDR3 sequences, and 11% to 15% of those were seen once. The ten largest account for about 15% of the sample.

These same data were also listed under a study on T cells in Graves' hyperthyroidism and ophthalmopathy.

Sequences were derived from peripheral blood mononuclear cells (PBMCs), sampled at new diagnosis, from a patient treated with antithyroid drugs. The receptors were gathered from a woman in her forties or fifties with Graves disease. Donor details come from another sample of the same person, matched by shared clones.

This clonotype was recorded a few times. V is TRBV18 and J is TRBJ2-2; D unresolved. Germline CDR1 is KGHSH and CDR2 is LQKENI. This CDR3 spans 17 amino acids. Trimming left V 0 bases short and J 1 base short, with 12 bases between. CDR3 DNA sequence: TGTGCCAGCTCACCACCGCTAGGTCTTGAGAACACCGGGGAGCTGTTTTTT. It encodes CASSPPLGLENTGELFF.

This clonotype was seen many times. The rearrangement links TRBV5-5 to TRBJ2-3; D is uncertain. CDR3 length: 14 residues. Trimming stripped 0 bases from V and 2 bases from J, with 7 bases between. CDR1 and CDR2 (germline): SGHKS, YYEKEE (reference sequence). The CDR3 sequence: CASSLVWDTDTQYF. The CDR3, as DNA: TGTGCCAGCAGCTTGGTTTGGGACACAGATACGCAGTATTTT. The whole variable domain, remainder taken from reference TRBV5-5 and TRBJ2-3, is DAGVTQSPTHLIKTRGQQVTLRCSPISGHKSVSWYQQVLGQGPQFIFQYYEKEERGRGNFPDRFSARQFPNYSSELNVNALLLGDSALYLCASSLVWDTDTQYFGPGTRLTVL.

This clonotype was seen a handful of times. The rearrangement links TRBV7-2 to TRBJ2-5; TRBD2 matches 7 bases. This CDR3 has 16 residues. Germline CDR1 and CDR2: SGHTA and FQGNSA. Unmatched junction bases numbered 7, after V lost 1 base and J lost 2 bases. For the CDR3, the DNA is TGTGCCAGCAGCTTAGTAGGGGTGGGGGGGCAAGAGACCCAGTACTTC. The encoded protein is CASSLVGVGGQETQYF. Based on the CDR3 plus reference TRBV7-2 and TRBJ2-5, the full variable domain is GAGVSQSPSNKVTEKGKDVELRCDPISGHTALYWYRQSLGQGLEFLIYFQGNSAPDKSGLPSDRFSAERTGGSVSTLTIQRTQQEDSAVYLCASSLVGVGGQETQYFGPGTRLLVL.

CDR3 sequence (DNA): TGTGCCAGCAGCCGACCGGGATTCTTGGAGACCCAGTACTTC. As protein: CASSRPGFLETQYF. V usage is TRBV11-2 and J usage is TRBJ2-3, with D perhaps matching TRBD2 (5 bases). Near its end, the DNA agrees better with TRBJ2-5, so the J call may be wrong. Germline CDR1 reads SGHAT; CDR2 reads FQNNGV. The CDR3 is 14 amino acids.

A remark on this clonotype: A junction boundary mismatches the germline segment, possibly from a read error. V is TRBV18 and J is TRBJ2-7, with unresolved D. CDR3 length: 13 residues. Per the germline V gene, CDR1 is KGHSH and CDR2 is LQKENI. The CDR3 DNA is TGTGCCAACTCACCACCGGAGACCTACGAGCAGTACTTC. Its protein product is CANSPPETYEQYF.

This clonotype occurred many times. A junction boundary mismatches the germline segment, possibly from a read error. V gene TRBV5-1 combines with J gene TRBJ2-3; D not resolved. The CDR3 is 15 residues long. Germline V gene data show CDR1 as SGHRS and CDR2 as YFSETQ. CDR3 in amino acids: CASSSEHYYTDTQYF. Written as DNA, the CDR3 is TGTGCCAGCAGCTCTGAGCACTACTACACAGATACGCAGTATTTT.

This clonotype was recorded at least ten times. The V gene is TRBV29-1, the J gene TRBJ2-2, with TRBD1 matching over 9 bases. The CDR3 runs to 15 residues. The V gene's germline CDR1 is SQVTM and CDR2 ANQGSEA. The ends lost 7 bases at V and 7 bases at J; junction bases unmatched: 13. The CDR3 bases are TGCAGCGCTCAAGACGGGACAGGGAGGGTCGGGGAGCTGTTTTTT. Protein product: CSAQDGTGRVGELFF.

This chain connects TRBV18 to TRBJ2-6; the D is unclear. This CDR3 has 16 residues. The germline gives CDR1 KGHSH, CDR2 LQKENI. Between the trimmed V and J ends, which lost 6 bases and 1 base, there was a span of 13 bases. CDR3 in amino acids: CASSPSTSSGANVLTF. The CDR3 nucleotides are TGTGCCAGCTCTCCATCGACATCGTCTGGGGCCAACGTCCTGACTTTC.

CDR3 sequence reads: CASGFAGGTNTGELFF. The CDR3 nucleotides are TGTGCTAGTGGTTTTGCGGGAGGGACGAACACCGGGGAGCTGTTTTTT. This chain links TRBV12-5 with TRBJ2-2; 9 bases agree with TRBD2. The V and J ends lost 3 bases and 0 bases, in that order; junction bases with no gene match: 2. The CDR3 has 16 residues. Germline V gene lookup returns CDR1 LGHNT and CDR2 FRNRAP.

The chain uses TRBV7-6 and TRBJ2-3; TRBD2 matches 8 bases. This CDR3 spans 18 amino acids. Germline V lookup: CDR1 SGHVS, CDR2 FNYEAQ. J was trimmed by 0 bases and V by 5 bases; bases with no gene match: 13. CDR3 coding DNA: TGTGCCAGCAGCCAGGGGCCAGCGGGGGACGTTAGCACAGATACGCAGTATTTT. This gives the protein CASSQGPAGDVSTDTQYF.

The table lists this clonotype with many counts. The rearrangement joins TRBV28 to TRBJ1-6; a weak D match, TRBD1 (5 bases). The CDR3 has 14 residues. Looked up from germline, CDR1 is MDHEN and CDR2 is SYDVKM. Between the trimmed V and J ends, which lost 3 bases and 6 bases, there was a span of 9 bases. The CDR3 protein is CASSLAGFNSPLHF. CDR3 nucleotide sequence: TGTGCCAGCAGTTTGGCAGGGTTTAATTCACCCCTCCACTTT. Full variable domain (rest looked up from reference TRBV28 and TRBJ1-6): DVKVTQSSRYLVKRTGEKVFLECVQDMDHENMFWYRQDPGLGLRLIYFSYDVKMKEKGDIPEGYSVSREKKERFSLILESASTNQTSMYLCASSLAGFNSPLHFGNGTRLTVT.

The chain joins TRBV10-3 to TRBJ1-2; D may be TRBD1 (5 bases). The CDR3 has 16 residues. The germline V gene has CDR1 ENHRY and CDR2 SYGVKD. The ends were cut back, 3 bases at V and 5 bases at J, with 19 bases in the middle. The CDR3 sequence is CAISDPRGGIGYGYTF. The CDR3 nucleotides are TGTGCCATCAGTGACCCCCGTGGGGGGATAGGATATGGCTACACCTTC.

This clonotype was counted at least ten times. The genes are TRBV6-1 and TRBJ2-2; D may correspond to TRBD1 or TRBD2 (5 bases each). The germline V and J ends were trimmed by 5 bases and 0 bases, with 22 bases remaining between them. CDR1 is MNHNS and CDR2 is SASEGT in the germline V gene. This CDR3 spans 19 amino acids. The CDR3 bases are TGTGCCAGCAGTCCTCCCCCATTTTCGGGACGATCGAACACCGGGGAGCTGTTTTTT. This sequence encodes CASSPPPFSGRSNTGELFF.

This clonotype was counted ten times or more. The chain carries TRBV5-4 and TRBJ1-2; TRBD1 agrees at 10 bases. Germline-derived CDR1 and CDR2 are SGHNT and YYREEE (reference sequence). CDR3 length equals 14 residues. The trim removed 5 bases at V and 6 bases at J, leaving 7 bases unmatched. As DNA, the CDR3 is TGTGCCAGCAGACAGACAGGGGGCGTCGATGGCTACACCTTC. This translates into CASRQTGGVDGYTF.

This clonotype was seen many times. J is TRBJ2-7 and V is TRBV12-3 or TRBV12-4; D is perhaps TRBD2 (5 bases). Trimming shortened V by 2 bases and J by 0 bases, and 17 bases separated the two germline ends. This CDR3 has 17 amino acids. The CDR3 sequence: CASSLPGLRDSSYEQYF. Here the CDR3 DNA reads TGTGCCAGCAGTTTACCGGGGTTGAGGGATAGCTCCTACGAGCAGTACTTC.

The sample holds many counts of this clonotype. This chain joins TRBV28 and TRBJ2-2, with 10 bases that match TRBD2. Germline V lookup: CDR1 MDHEN, CDR2 SYDVKM. There are 16 residues in the CDR3. The junction had 10 bases not matched to a gene; V was cut back by 8 bases and J by 4 bases. The CDR3: CASPPAGTSVTGELFF. The CDR3 DNA sequence: TGTGCCAGCCCCCCAGCCGGGACTAGCGTCACCGGGGAGCTGTTTTTT.

This clonotype was counted between two and nine times. The chain combines TRBV5-1 with TRBJ2-7; unclear D gene. CDR3 length: 16 amino acids. The germline V and J ends were trimmed by 0 bases and 5 bases, with 18 bases remaining between them. Germline-derived CDR1 and CDR2 are SGHRS and YFSETQ. The CDR3 loop reads CASSLVSGLGTNEQYF. Written as DNA, the CDR3 is TGCGCCAGCAGCTTGGTTTCCGGCCTTGGCACAAACGAGCAGTACTTC.